The 28 T cell receptor beta chains below come from one sample, sequenced in a study of blood T cell repertoires in COVID-19 (dated by TCRdb to 2018 to 2020). Libraries were built with the immunoSEQ multiplex PCR assay. In TCRdb, the immuneACCESS table is reduced to in-frame sequences with V and J assigned. These tables do not hold every clone; where another copy was compared, an unresolved V gene accounts for under half, and the others remain unexplained. The sample table shows 470,000 or so clones, and around 90% are seen once. The top ten clonotypes cover approximately 2% of the sample. Sequenced: PBMCs or T cells enriched from blood (not recorded which). All receptors come from a woman aged 18-29 years with acute COVID-19.

The chain is built from TRBV6-5 and TRBJ2-5; D might be TRBD1 (6 bases). There are 14 residues in the CDR3. The V gene's germline CDR1 is MNHEY and CDR2 SVGAGI. With 8 bases removed from V and 1 base from J, the gap between germline ends came to 14 bases. CDR3 in amino acids: CASRITGSQETQYF. The DNA for the CDR3 is TGTGCCAGCCGTATCACAGGGAGCCAAGAGACCCAGTACTTC.

The rearrangement uses TRBV19 and TRBJ1-5; 7 bases are a match to TRBD1. This CDR3 region has 15 residues. Germline V gene sequence: CDR1 LNHDA, CDR2 SQIVND (reference sequence). With V trimmed by 4 bases and J by 7 bases, 10 bases remained unmatched. This CDR3 is CASSNSNRGGQPQHF. The CDR3, as DNA: TGTGCCAGTAGTAACTCAAACAGGGGTGGGCAGCCCCAGCATTTT.

This sequence joins TRBV4-1 and TRBJ1-5, with a tentative D call TRBD1 (5 bases). Trimming left V 0 bases short and J 8 bases short, with 14 bases between. Per germline, CDR1 MGHRA and CDR2 YSYEKL. The CDR3 spans 15 residues. DNA of the CDR3: TGCGCCAGCAGCCAAGATGCCAGGGAATGGAAGCCCCAGCATTTT. It is translated as CASSQDAREWKPQHF.

The J gene is TRBJ1-4, the V gene TRBV4-2; D perhaps matches TRBD1 (6 bases). Germline loops: CDR1 LGHNA, CDR2 YNFKEQ. The CDR3 extends over 14 amino acids. V lost 1 base and J lost 6, with 9 bases in between. The CDR3 is CASSQAQGYEKLFF. CDR3 nucleotide sequence: TGTGCCAGCAGCCAAGCACAGGGTTATGAAAAACTGTTTTTT.

V usage is TRBV19 and J usage is TRBJ2-2; the match to TRBD1 covers 10 bases. The CDR3 loop spans 17 amino acids. CDR1 and CDR2 (germline): LNHDA, SQIVND (reference sequence). Germline trimming cut 4 bases from V and 3 bases from J; bases unmatched to any gene: 8. The CDR3 DNA is TGTGCCAGTAGTACCCCGGGACAGGGGCAACACACCGGGGAGCTGTTTTTT. Translated, it gives CASSTPGQGQHTGELFF.

Remarks on this clone: One end of the junction is discordant with germline, which a read error may explain. The chain carries TRBV28 and TRBJ1-2, with 9 bases fitting TRBD1. The CDR3 contains 15 residues. Germline CDR1 and CDR2: MDHEN and SYDVKM. The CDR3 bases are TGCCTAACCGGGGACAGGGTAACACTTAGCTATGGCTACACCTTC. Its protein is CLTGDRVTLSYGYTF.

The chain has TRBV12-3 or TRBV12-4 and TRBJ2-3, with D tentatively TRBD2 (5 bases). The V gene lost 3 bases and the J gene lost 6 bases, with 7 bases spanning the gap. The CDR3 contains 12 residues. The CDR3 region is CASSFERDTQYF. CDR3 DNA sequence: TGTGCCAGCAGTTTTGAGCGGGATACGCAGTATTTT.

This clone was detected once. The rearrangement uses TRBV7-2 and TRBJ1-6; 7 bases agree with TRBD1. The CDR3 sequence is 15 residues long. Looked up from germline, CDR1 is SGHTA and CDR2 is FQGNSA. V lost 0 bases, J lost 7 bases, and 3 bases stayed unmatched. The CDR3 loop reads CASSLAGTANSPLHF. The CDR3 coding sequence is TGTGCCAGCAGCTTAGCCGGGACAGCCAATTCACCCCTCCACTTT.

The table lists this clone with a count of one. This specimen includes other DNA sequences encoding the same CDR3. The chain recombines TRBV9 with TRBJ2-5; D possibly corresponds to TRBD1 (6 bases). Trimming stripped 1 base from V and 4 bases from J, with 11 bases between. The CDR3 length is 14 residues. Germline values: CDR1 SGDLS, CDR2 YYNGEE. CDR3 loop: CASSVLGAGETQYF. CDR3 DNA: TGTGCCAGCAGCGTATTGGGGGCAGGAGAGACCCAGTACTTC. Full variable domain (missing parts from reference TRBV9 and TRBJ2-5): DSGVTQTPKHLITATGQRVTLRCSPRSGDLSVYWYQQSLDQGLQFLIQYYNGEERAKGNILERFSAQQFPDLHSELNLSSLELGDSALYFCASSVLGAGETQYFGPGTRLLVL.

The chain joins TRBV2 to TRBJ1-4, with D perhaps TRBD1 (6 bases). Trimming shortened V by 6 bases and J by 8 bases, and 22 bases separated the two germline ends. Per the germline V gene, CDR1 is SNHLY and CDR2 is FYNNEI. The length of the CDR3 is 16 residues. This CDR3 is CASSQGRGHSGEKLFF. For the CDR3, the DNA is TGTGCCAGCAGCCAGGGACGGGGACATTCTGGAGAAAAACTGTTTTTT.

The chain has TRBV25-1 and TRBJ2-5; 7 positions match TRBD1. The germline gives CDR1 MGHDK, CDR2 SYGVNS. The CDR3 loop spans 15 amino acids. J lost 5 bases, V lost 2 bases, and 8 bases had no gene match. CDR3 DNA: TGTGCCAGCAGTGAAAGGACAGGTTGGGAGGAGACCCAGTACTTC. Translated, it gives CASSERTGWEETQYF.

The chain links TRBV19 to TRBJ1-6; 7 positions match TRBD1. Germline lookup yields CDR1 LNHDA and CDR2 SQIVND (reference sequence). This CDR3 region has 13 residues. V lost 7 bases, J lost 6 bases, and 3 bases stayed unmatched. The CDR3 DNA follows: TGTGCCAGTACCGACAGGGCTAATTCACCCCTCCACTTT. Its translation: CASTDRANSPLHF.

The rearrangement links TRBV5-1 to TRBJ1-6; possibly TRBD1 for D (6 bases). Germline V lookup: CDR1 SGHRS, CDR2 YFSETQ. The CDR3 length is 14 residues. The V gene lost 3 bases and the J gene lost 9 bases, with 13 bases spanning the gap. CDR3 in amino acids: CASSYGQNPSPLHF. For the CDR3, the DNA is TGCGCCAGCAGCTATGGACAGAACCCTTCACCCCTCCACTTT.

The chain couples TRBV3-1 (or the pseudogene TRBV3-2) to TRBJ1-2; 8 bases are shared with TRBD1. The CDR3 has 16 residues. Germline CDR1 reads LGHDT; CDR2 reads YNNKEL (reference sequence). With V trimmed by 3 bases and J by 4 bases, 10 bases remained unmatched. The CDR3 nucleotides are TGTGCCAGCAGCCAGCTAGGGGGGGACAGGTTCTATGGCTACACCTTC. Its protein is CASSQLGGDRFYGYTF.

There are a few counts of this clone. The CDR3 is CASSHGAGRPQHF. The CDR3 DNA is TGTGCCAGCAGCCATGGTGCGGGGAGGCCCCAGCATTTT. The genes are TRBV14 and TRBJ1-5; no clear D. V lost 3 bases, J lost 9 bases, and 12 bases lay in between. CDR3 size: 13 residues. Germline CDR1 is SGHDN and CDR2 is FVKESK. Using reference TRBV14 and TRBJ1-5 for the parts outside the CDR3, the full variable domain is EAGVTQFPSHSVIEKGQTVTLRCDPISGHDNLYWYRRVMGKEIKFLLHFVKESKQDESGMPNNRFLAERTGGTYSTLKVQPAELEDSGVYFCASSHGAGRPQHFGDGTRLSIL.

The genes are TRBV4-2 and TRBJ1-1, with D unresolved. Per germline, CDR1 LGHNA and CDR2 YNFKEQ. This CDR3 has 16 residues. V lost 4 bases to trimming and J lost 5 bases, with 20 bases between them. The CDR3 protein is CASSPEGGSGGTEAFF. The CDR3, as DNA: TGTGCCAGCAGCCCGGAGGGTGGAAGCGGCGGGACTGAAGCTTTCTTT.

This chain links TRBV9 with TRBJ2-3; D is unresolved. CDR3 length: 14 amino acids. Germline CDR1 and CDR2: SGDLS and YYNGEE. Trimming took off 4 bases at V and 0 bases at J, with 9 bases between the two ends. CDR3 in amino acids: CASSPPPSTDTQYF. CDR3 DNA: TGTGCCAGCAGCCCTCCCCCGAGCACAGATACGCAGTATTTT.

This clone has just one count. This chain links TRBV19 with TRBJ2-7; TRBD1 agrees at 8 bases. V shed 6 bases, J shed 5 bases, and the junction held 3 bases outside the gene matches. Germline V gene lookup returns CDR1 LNHDA and CDR2 SQIVND (reference sequence). This CDR3 is 12 amino acids long. The CDR3 nucleotides are TGTGCCAGTAGCCAGGGGGCCCACGAGCAGTACTTC. Translated: CASSQGAHEQYF.

This clone occurred a few times. The chain couples TRBV27 to TRBJ2-1; perhaps TRBD2 as D (6 bases). Trimming stripped 0 bases from V and 8 bases from J, with 14 bases between. In germline, CDR1 is MNHEY, CDR2 SMNVEV (reference sequence). The CDR3 extends over 15 amino acids. The CDR3 loop reads CASSLSRRERDEQFF. The CDR3 region has the DNA TGTGCCAGCAGTTTATCGAGGAGGGAGAGAGATGAGCAGTTCTTC.

The chain recombines TRBV13 with TRBJ2-7, with D maybe TRBD2 (5 bases). CDR3 size: 19 residues. Germline CDR1 PRHDT, CDR2 FYEKMQ (reference sequence). V lost 3 bases and J 9 bases, leaving 33 bases between the germline ends. The CDR3 region is CASSFRGRGAGPGPTGQYF. The DNA of the CDR3 is TGTGCCAGCAGCTTCCGAGGTCGGGGAGCCGGGCCTGGCCCCACTGGGCAGTACTTC.

The J gene is TRBJ1-2, the V gene TRBV5-6; no firm D call. Trimming removed 0 bases from V and 6 bases from J, with 3 bases in between. Germline CDR1 reads SGHDT; CDR2 reads YYEEEE. CDR3 length equals 11 residues. CDR3 DNA: TGTGCCAGCAGCTTGGGGCATGGCTACACCTTC. Protein product: CASSLGHGYTF. The whole variable domain, filled in from reference TRBV5-6 and TRBJ1-2, reads DAGVTQSPTHLIKTRGQQVTLRCSPKSGHDTVSWYQQALGQGPQFIFQYYEEEERQRGNFPDRFSGHQFPNYSSELNVNALLLGDSALYLCASSLGHGYTFGSGTRLTVV.

This clone was observed a single time. The genes are TRBV28 and TRBJ1-2; D is possibly TRBD1 (5 bases). Germline V gene sequence: CDR1 MDHEN, CDR2 SYDVKM. The CDR3 spans 15 residues. Trimming pared 6 bases from V and 0 bases from J, leaving 14 bases between. The CDR3 DNA reads as TGTGCCAGCAGGCCCCAGGGTTCTTCTAACTATGGCTACACCTTC. Translating it yields CASRPQGSSNYGYTF.

The rearrangement uses TRBV6-5 and TRBJ1-5; 9 positions match TRBD1. Germline V CDR1 and CDR2: MNHEY, SVGAGI. The CDR3 consists of 14 residues. V gave up 6 bases and J gave up 4 bases; unmatched junction bases: 4. The CDR3 DNA reads as TGTGCCAGCAGATCCGGGACAGGGAATCAGCCCCAGCATTTT. This sequence encodes CASRSGTGNQPQHF.

This clone was recorded only once. The chain carries TRBV14 and TRBJ1-6; D unclear. V was shortened by 4 bases and J by 9 bases, with 22 bases between the two germline ends. The germline CDR1 and CDR2 sequences are SGHDN and FVKESK. This CDR3 contains 17 residues. The CDR3 DNA reads TGTGCCAGCAGCCTTGGAGTAGGAGGGCTCCTGGGTTCACCCCTCCACTTT. Translation gives CASSLGVGGLLGSPLHF.

The chain is built from TRBV15 and TRBJ2-1; tentative D call: TRBD1 (5 bases). Trimming removed 0 bases at V and 6 bases at J, with 6 bases between. CDR1 LNHNV and CDR2 YYDKDF come from the germline V gene (reference sequence). The CDR3 is made up of 13 amino acids. Here the CDR3 DNA reads TGTGCCACCAGCAGAGACAGGGTCAATGAGCAGTTCTTC. Amino acid sequence: CATSRDRVNEQFF. Supplemented by reference TRBV15 and TRBJ2-1, the full variable domain reads DAMVIQNPRYQVTQFGKPVTLSCSQTLNHNVMYWYQQKSSQAPKLLFHYYDKDFNNEADTPDNFQSRRPNTSFCFLDIRSPGLGDTAMYLCATSRDRVNEQFFGPGTRLTVL.

This chain links TRBV5-1 with TRBJ2-3, with D possibly TRBD1 on 5 matching bases. Trimming left V 0 bases short and J 2 bases short, with 7 bases between. CDR3 length: 14 amino acids. Germline V lookup: CDR1 SGHRS, CDR2 YFSETQ. Written as DNA, the CDR3 is TGCGCCAGCAGCTTGGGACAGACCACAGATACGCAGTATTTT. It translates to CASSLGQTTDTQYF.

The chain uses TRBV11-2 and TRBJ2-5, with TRBD1 matching 12 bases. The length of the CDR3 is 15 residues. J was trimmed by 5 bases and V by 5 bases; bases with no gene match: 6. Germline assignment: CDR1 SGHAT and CDR2 FQNNGV. The CDR3 is CASSAGTGGEETQYF. Here the CDR3 DNA reads TGTGCCAGCAGCGCCGGGACAGGGGGCGAGGAGACCCAGTACTTC.

The chain employs TRBV6-5 and TRBJ2-7, with 9 bases that match TRBD1. CDR1 is MNHEY and CDR2 is SVGAGI in the germline V gene. The CDR3 has 15 amino acids. J gave up 1 base and V 5 bases, and 6 bases lay outside the gene matches. The CDR3 region is CASSKTGGISYEQYF. The CDR3 coding sequence is TGTGCCAGCAGTAAGACAGGGGGAATATCCTACGAGCAGTACTTC.